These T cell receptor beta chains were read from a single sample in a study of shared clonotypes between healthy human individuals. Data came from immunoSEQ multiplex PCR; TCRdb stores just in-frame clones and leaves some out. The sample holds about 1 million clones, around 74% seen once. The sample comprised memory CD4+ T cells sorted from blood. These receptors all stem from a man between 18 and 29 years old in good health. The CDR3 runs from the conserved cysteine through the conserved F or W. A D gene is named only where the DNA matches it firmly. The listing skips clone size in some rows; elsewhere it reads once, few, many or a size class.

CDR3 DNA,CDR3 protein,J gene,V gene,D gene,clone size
TGTGCCAGCAGCCGCCGGGCTAGTACCTACGAGCAGTACTTC,CASSRRASTYEQYF,TRBJ2-7,TRBV7-2,-,-
TGTGCCAGCAGTCCCCGGGCCGACAATGAAAAACTGTTTTTT,CASSPRADNEKLFF,TRBJ1-4,TRBV6-1,-,-
TGTGCCTTCGGCTCCTTCTACGAGCAGTACTTC,CAFGSFYEQYF,TRBJ2-7,TRBV30,-,-
TGTGCCAGCAGCTTAGGGGGGACGGTCTCCTACGAGCAGTACTTC,CASSLGGTVSYEQYF,TRBJ2-7,TRBV7-2,-,-
TGCAGCGTTGACCTGAGCGGGAGTAAAGGCACAGATACGCAGTATTTT,CSVDLSGSKGTDTQYF,TRBJ2-3,TRBV29-1,TRBD2,-
TGTGCCAGCAGTGAAATAGGGACAGCCGGCAAACTGTTTTTT,CASSEIGTAGKLFF,TRBJ1-4,TRBV2,TRBD1,once
TGTGCCAGCAGGGTTTCTTCCTCCTACGAGCAGTACTTC,CASRVSSSYEQYF,TRBJ2-7,TRBV28,-,-
TGCGCCAGCAGCTTGGGAGTAGGGATCCAAGAGACCCAGTACTTC,CASSLGVGIQETQYF,TRBJ2-5,TRBV5-1,-,-
TGTGCCAGCAGCCCCCGCCAGGGACGCTATGGCCACACCTTC,CASSPRQGRYGHTF,TRBJ1-2,TRBV11-2,-,-
TGTGCCAGCAGCCTCCCTCCCTCCTACGAGCAGTACTTC,CASSLPPSYEQYF,TRBJ2-7,TRBV7-8,-,few
TGTGCCAGCAAAAGGTGGAGACAGGGAAGCTCTGGGGCCAACGTCCTGACTTTC,CASKRWRQGSSGANVLTF,TRBJ2-6,TRBV7-9,TRBD1,-
TGCGCCAGCAGCTTGGATAGGACCTTCTATGGCTACACCTTC,CASSLDRTFYGYTF,TRBJ1-2,TRBV5-1,-,once
TGTGCCAGCAGCGGGGGACAGGGAAATTACCACGAGCAGTACTTC,CASSGGQGNYHEQYF,TRBJ2-7,TRBV7-6,TRBD1,-
TGTGCCAGCAGTTTATGGGGGACCCTCGGTGGAGAAGCTTTCTTT,CASSLWGTLGGEAFF,TRBJ1-1,TRBV28,-,few
TGTGCCAGCAGCTTGGTGGACAGCACCTATGGCTACACCTTC,CASSLVDSTYGYTF,TRBJ1-2,TRBV5-4,-,few